The T cell receptor beta chain described here comes from a study of shared T cell receptors in the human thymus. Germline loops: CDR1 SGHDT, CDR2 YYEEEE. Trimming cost V 2 bases and J 0 bases; bases outside gene matches: 4. The CDR3 runs 15 residues. Clones were sequenced by immunoSEQ multiplex PCR, and TCRdb holds only the in-frame ones, with some missing. Of about 500,000 clones detected, roughly 74% appear once; the ten largest clones hold 0.01% to 0.015%. This clone was detected only once. This sample was shared with a second study, whose subject was human thymus T cells. According to that study: The thymus tissue came from resections taken during corrective heart surgery. Unrelated individuals were reported by related research to share highly overlapping thymic repertoires.

The gene calls are TRBV5-6 and TRBJ1-1; 7 nucleotides align to TRBD1. This clonotype originated in a boy less than two years old with a congenital heart defect. The specimen was thymocytes. The CDR3 is CASSLQGTVNTEAFF. The CDR3 coding sequence is TGTGCCAGCAGCTTACAGGGGACCGTGAACACTGAAGCTTTCTTT.